The present T cell receptor beta chain was sequenced within a study of T-cell memory formation after mild COVID-19. 5'RACE with constant-segment primers yielded barcoded, UMI-tagged TCR alpha and TCR beta cDNA libraries. TCRdb processed the 5' RACE reads anew with MiXCR; each CDR3 protein has one entry. This table has fewer than 350,000 distinct CDR3 sequences, 8% to 10% appearing once. Study observations and caveats: The finding that pre-infection memory included some responding clones suggested that cross-reactive memory joined. Confirmation of SARS-CoV-2 specificity was lacking for second-wave clones peaking day 37.

This clonotype was detected a few times. Its specificity is unknown. The J segment lost 8 bases and the V segment lost 5 bases, leaving 14 bases of the junction unmatched. The CDR3 has 16 amino acids. The sequence derives from a young man who had mild COVID-19 (a few samples of this study predate the infection). Cell type and time point are not known. This sequence joins TRBV12-3 or TRBV12-4 and TRBJ2-3, with TRBD2 identical over 9 bases. The sequencing sample was made of PBMCs or a T cell subset sorted from them (not recorded which). As DNA, the CDR3 is TGTGCCAGCAGTCCCAAGCGGGGCGGGGGGGCAATTACGCAGTATTTT. It translates to CASSPKRGGGAITQYF.